The clone carrying this T cell receptor (beta chain) appeared many times. Its antigen is not known. In TCRdb, the reads were re-called with MiXCR into one record per CDR3 protein. The table shows hundreds of thousands of distinct CDR3 sequences, with roughly a tenth occurring only once. This record belongs to a study of T cell repertoires in cytomegalovirus infection. The overall study: The public TCR beta signatures pointed to both CMV infection and matching HLA type.

Broader study findings: HLA-C-restricted CMV-specific TCR beta clonotypes prevailed in the ex vivo response.

This CDR3 is 14 amino acids long. With 0 bases removed from V and 7 bases from J, the gap between germline ends came to 10 bases. CDR1 and CDR2 (germline): SGHRS, YFSETQ. The sequence came from a human donor in good health (CMV status not recorded). Some clones in this sample may be carry-over from other donors' samples. The chain couples TRBV5-1 to TRBJ2-2, with unresolved D. Sequenced: PBMCs. DNA of the CDR3: TGCGCCAGCAGCTTGGATAAACCGGACGGGGAGCTGTTTTTT. Translating it yields CASSLDKPDGELFF. Drawing the rest from reference TRBV5-1 and TRBJ2-2, the complete variable domain is KAGVTQTPRYLIKTRGQQVTLSCSPISGHRSVSWYQQTPGQGLQFLFEYFSETQRNKGNFPGRFSGRQFSNSRSEMNVSTLELGDSALYLCASSLDKPDGELFFGEGSRLTVL.